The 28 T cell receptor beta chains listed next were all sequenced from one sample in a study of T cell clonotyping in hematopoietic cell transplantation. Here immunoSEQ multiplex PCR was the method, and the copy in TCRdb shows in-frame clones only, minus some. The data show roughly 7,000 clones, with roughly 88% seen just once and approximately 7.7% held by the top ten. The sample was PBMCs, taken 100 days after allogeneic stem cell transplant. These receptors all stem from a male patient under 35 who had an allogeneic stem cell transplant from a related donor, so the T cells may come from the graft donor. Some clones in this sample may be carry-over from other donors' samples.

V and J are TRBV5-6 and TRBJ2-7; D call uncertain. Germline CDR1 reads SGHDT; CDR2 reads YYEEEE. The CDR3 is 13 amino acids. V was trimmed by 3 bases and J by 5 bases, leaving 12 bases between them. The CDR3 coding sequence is TGTGCCAGCAGCTCCGGGTTTCGGGACGAGCAGTACGTC. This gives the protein CASSSGFRDEQYV.

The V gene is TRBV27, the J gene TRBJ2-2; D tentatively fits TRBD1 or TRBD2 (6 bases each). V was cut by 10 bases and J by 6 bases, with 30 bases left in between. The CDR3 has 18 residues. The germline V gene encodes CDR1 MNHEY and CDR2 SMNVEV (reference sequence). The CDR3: CATKGGMTGTGPAGELFF. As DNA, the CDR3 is TGTGCCACCAAAGGGGGGATGACCGGGACGGGACCAGCCGGGGAGCTGTTTTTT.

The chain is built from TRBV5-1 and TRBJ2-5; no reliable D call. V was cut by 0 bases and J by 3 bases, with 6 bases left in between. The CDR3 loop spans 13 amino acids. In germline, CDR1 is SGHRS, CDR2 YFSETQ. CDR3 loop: CASSLAREETQYF. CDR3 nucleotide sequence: TGCGCCAGCAGCTTGGCCCGAGAAGAGACCCAGTACTTC.

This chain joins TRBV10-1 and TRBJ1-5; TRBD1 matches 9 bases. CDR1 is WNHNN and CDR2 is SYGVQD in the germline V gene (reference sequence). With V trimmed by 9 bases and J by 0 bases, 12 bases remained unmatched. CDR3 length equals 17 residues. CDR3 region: CASLGTGRGDSNQPQHF. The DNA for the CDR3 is TGCGCCAGTCTGGGGACAGGGAGGGGGGATAGCAATCAGCCCCAGCATTTT.

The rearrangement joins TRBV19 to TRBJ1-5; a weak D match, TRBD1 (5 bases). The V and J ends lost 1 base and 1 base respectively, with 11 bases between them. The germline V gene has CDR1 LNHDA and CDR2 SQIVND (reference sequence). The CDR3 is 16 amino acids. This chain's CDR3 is CASSIVHDRSNQPQHF. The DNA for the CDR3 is TGTGCCAGTAGTATAGTTCATGACAGAAGCAATCAGCCCCAGCATTTT.

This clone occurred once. This chain's CDR3 is CASSQLQGGRYGYTF. CDR3 DNA sequence: TGTGCCAGTAGCCAATTACAGGGTGGACGCTATGGCTACACCTTC. The chain joins TRBV19 to TRBJ1-2; a possible D gene is TRBD1 (6 bases). The germline CDR1 and CDR2 sequences are LNHDA and SQIVND (reference sequence). The CDR3 spans 15 residues. Deletions cut 6 bases from V and 4 bases from J, with 18 bases between.

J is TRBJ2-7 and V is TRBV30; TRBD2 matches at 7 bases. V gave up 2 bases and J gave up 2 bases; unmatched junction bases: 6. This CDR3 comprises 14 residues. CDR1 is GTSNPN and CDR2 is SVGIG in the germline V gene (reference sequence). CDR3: CAWSSRGSPYEQYV. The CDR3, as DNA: TGTGCCTGGAGTTCCCGCGGGAGCCCCTACGAGCAGTACGTC.

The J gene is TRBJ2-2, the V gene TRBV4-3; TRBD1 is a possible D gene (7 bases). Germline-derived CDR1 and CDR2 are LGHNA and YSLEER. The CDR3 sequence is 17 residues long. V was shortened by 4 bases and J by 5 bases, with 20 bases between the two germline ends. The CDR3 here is CASSPQSGGMRTGELFF. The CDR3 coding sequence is TGCGCCAGCAGCCCCCAGTCAGGGGGGATGAGGACCGGGGAGCTGTTTTTT.

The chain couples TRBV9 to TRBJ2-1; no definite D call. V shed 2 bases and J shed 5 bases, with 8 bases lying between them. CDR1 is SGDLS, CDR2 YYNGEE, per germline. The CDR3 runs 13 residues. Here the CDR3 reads CASSVPPNNEQFF. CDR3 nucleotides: TGTGCCAGCAGCGTCCCACCCAACAATGAGCAGTTCTTC.

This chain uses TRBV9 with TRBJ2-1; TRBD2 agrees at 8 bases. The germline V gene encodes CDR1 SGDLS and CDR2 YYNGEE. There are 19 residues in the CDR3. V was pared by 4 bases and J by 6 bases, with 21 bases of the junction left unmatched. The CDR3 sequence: CASSKDGVIAGKWGNEQFF. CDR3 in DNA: TGTGCCAGCAGCAAAGACGGCGTGATAGCGGGAAAGTGGGGCAATGAGCAGTTCTTC.

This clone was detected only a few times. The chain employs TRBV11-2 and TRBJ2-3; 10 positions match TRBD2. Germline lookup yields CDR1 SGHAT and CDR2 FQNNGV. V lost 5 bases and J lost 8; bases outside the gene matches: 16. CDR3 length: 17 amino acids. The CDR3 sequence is CASSPLGTSGASSTQYF. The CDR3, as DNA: TGTGCCAGCAGCCCCCTTGGCACTAGCGGGGCGTCTAGTACGCAGTATTTT.

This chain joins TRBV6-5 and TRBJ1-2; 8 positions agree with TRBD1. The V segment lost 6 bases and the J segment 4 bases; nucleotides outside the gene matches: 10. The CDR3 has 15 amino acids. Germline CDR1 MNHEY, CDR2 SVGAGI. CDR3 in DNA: TGTGCCAGCAGCCAAACAGGGGGTGAAGTCTATGGCTACACCTTC. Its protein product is CASSQTGGEVYGYTF.

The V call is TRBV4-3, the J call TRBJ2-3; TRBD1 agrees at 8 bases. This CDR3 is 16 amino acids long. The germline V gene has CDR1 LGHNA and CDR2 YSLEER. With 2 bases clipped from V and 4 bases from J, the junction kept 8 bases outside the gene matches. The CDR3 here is CASSQRQGFIADTQYF. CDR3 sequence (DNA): TGCGCCAGCAGCCAACGACAGGGGTTTATCGCAGATACGCAGTATTTT.

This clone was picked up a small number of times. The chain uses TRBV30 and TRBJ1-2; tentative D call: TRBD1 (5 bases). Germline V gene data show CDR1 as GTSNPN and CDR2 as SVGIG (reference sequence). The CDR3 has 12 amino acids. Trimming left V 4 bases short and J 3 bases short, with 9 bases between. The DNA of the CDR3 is TGTGCCTGGAACCCAGGGCACTATGGCTACACCTTC. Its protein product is CAWNPGHYGYTF.

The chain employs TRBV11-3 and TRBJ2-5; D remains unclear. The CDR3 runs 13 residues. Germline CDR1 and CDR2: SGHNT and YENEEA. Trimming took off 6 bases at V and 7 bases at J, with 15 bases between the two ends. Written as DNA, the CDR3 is TGTGCCAGCAGTTCGGACGGATCAGGGACCCAGTACTTC. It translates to CASSSDGSGTQYF.

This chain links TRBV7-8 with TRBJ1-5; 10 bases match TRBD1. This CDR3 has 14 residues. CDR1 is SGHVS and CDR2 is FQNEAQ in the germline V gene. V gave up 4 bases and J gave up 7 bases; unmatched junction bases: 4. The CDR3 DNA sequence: TGTGCCAGCAGCTGGGACAGGGGCCACCAGCCCCAGCATTTT. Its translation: CASSWDRGHQPQHF. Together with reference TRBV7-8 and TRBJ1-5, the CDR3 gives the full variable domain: GAGVSQSPRYKVAKRGQDVALRCDPISGHVSLFWYQQALGQGPEFLTYFQNEAQLDKSGLPSDRFFAERPEGSVSTLKIQRTQQEDSAVYLCASSWDRGHQPQHFGDGTRLSIL.

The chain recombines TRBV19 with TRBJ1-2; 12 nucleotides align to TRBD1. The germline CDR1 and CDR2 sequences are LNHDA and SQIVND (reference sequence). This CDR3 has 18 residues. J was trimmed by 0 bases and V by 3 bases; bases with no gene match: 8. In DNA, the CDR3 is TGTGCCAGTAGTATCACCGGGACAGGGGGCAGTGCTAACTATGGCTACACCTTC. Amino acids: CASSITGTGGSANYGYTF.

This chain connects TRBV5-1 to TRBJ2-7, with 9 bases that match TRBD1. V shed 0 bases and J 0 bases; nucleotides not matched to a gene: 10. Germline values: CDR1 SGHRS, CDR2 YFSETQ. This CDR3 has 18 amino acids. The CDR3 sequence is CASSLVGQGWESSYEQYV. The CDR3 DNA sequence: TGCGCCAGCAGCTTGGTGGGACAGGGATGGGAAAGCTCCTACGAGCAGTACGTC.

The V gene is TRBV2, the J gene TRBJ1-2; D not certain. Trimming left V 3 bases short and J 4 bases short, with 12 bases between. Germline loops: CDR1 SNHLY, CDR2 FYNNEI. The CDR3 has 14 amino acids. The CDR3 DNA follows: TGTGCCAGCAGTGAGGAGCAGGTCCTCTATGGCTACACCTTC. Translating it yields CASSEEQVLYGYTF.

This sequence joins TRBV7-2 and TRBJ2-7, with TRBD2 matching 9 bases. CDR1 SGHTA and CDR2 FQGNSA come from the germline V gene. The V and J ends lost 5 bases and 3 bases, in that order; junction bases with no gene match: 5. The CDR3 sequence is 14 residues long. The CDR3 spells CASSKVAGDYEQYV. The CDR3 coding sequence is TGTGCCAGCAGCAAAGTAGCGGGAGACTACGAGCAGTACGTC.

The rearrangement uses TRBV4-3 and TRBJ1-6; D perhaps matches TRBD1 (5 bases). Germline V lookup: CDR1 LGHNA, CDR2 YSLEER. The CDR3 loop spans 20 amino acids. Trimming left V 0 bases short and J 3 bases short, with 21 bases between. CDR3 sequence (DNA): TGCGCCAGCAGCCAAGACTTAACAGGTGGTTTTCGATACTATAATTCACCCCTCCACTTT. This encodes CASSQDLTGGFRYYNSPLHF.

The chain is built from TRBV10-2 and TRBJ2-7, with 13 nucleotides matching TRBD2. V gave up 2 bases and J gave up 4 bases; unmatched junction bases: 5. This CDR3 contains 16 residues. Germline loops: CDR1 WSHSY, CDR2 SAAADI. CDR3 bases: TGCGCCAGCAGTGAGACTAGCGGGAGGGCCAAATACGAGCAGTACGTC. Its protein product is CASSETSGRAKYEQYV.

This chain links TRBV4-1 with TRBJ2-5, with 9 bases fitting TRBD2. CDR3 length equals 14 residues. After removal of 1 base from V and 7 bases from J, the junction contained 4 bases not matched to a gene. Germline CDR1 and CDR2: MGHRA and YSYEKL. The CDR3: CASSQGGGAGTQYF. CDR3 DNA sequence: TGCGCCAGCAGCCAAGGCGGGGGGGCAGGGACCCAGTACTTC.

DNA for the CDR3: TGTGCCAGTAGTAGAGGGACTAGCGGGAGGTCCAACAATGAGCAGTTCTTC. It codes for CASSRGTSGRSNNEQFF. The gene calls are TRBV19 and TRBJ2-1, with 15 positions matching TRBD2. In germline, CDR1 is LNHDA, CDR2 SQIVND (reference sequence). V shed 4 bases and J 5 bases; nucleotides not matched to a gene: 6. There are 17 residues in the CDR3. The entire variable domain, with the rest obtained from reference TRBV19 and TRBJ2-1, is as follows: DGGITQSPKYLFRKEGQNVTLSCEQNLNHDAMYWYRQDPGQGLRLIYYSQIVNDFQKGDIAEGYSVSREKKESFPLTVTSAQKNPTAFYLCASSRGTSGRSNNEQFFGPGTRLTVL.

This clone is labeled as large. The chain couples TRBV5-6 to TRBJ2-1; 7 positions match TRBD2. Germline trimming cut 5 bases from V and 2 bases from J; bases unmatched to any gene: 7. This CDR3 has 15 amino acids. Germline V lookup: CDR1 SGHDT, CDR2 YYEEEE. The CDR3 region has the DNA TGTGCCAGCAGTTTCGGGACTACCCCCTACAATGAGCAGTTCTTC. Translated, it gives CASSFGTTPYNEQFF.

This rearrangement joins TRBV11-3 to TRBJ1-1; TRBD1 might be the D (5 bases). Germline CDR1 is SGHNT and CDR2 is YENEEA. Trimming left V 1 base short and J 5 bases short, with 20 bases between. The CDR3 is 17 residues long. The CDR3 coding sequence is TGTGCCAGCAGCTTAGTATCCGGCCGGGGGGTGAGGACTGAAGCTTTCTTT. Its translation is CASSLVSGRGVRTEAFF.

In DNA, the CDR3 is TGTGCCAGCAGTTCACAGGGAGGCGAGCAGTACGTC. Translation: CASSSQGGEQYV. The chain has TRBV6-5 and TRBJ2-7, with D tentatively TRBD1 or TRBD2 (6 bases each). This CDR3 has 12 amino acids. Looked up from germline, CDR1 is MNHEY and CDR2 is SVGAGI. V gave up 4 bases and J gave up 6 bases, with 10 bases separating them.

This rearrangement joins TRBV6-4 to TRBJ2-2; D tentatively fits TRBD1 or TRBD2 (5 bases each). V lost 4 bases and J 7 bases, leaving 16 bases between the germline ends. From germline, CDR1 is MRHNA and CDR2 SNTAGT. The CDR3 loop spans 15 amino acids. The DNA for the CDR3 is TGTGCCAGCAGTGCGACGGGGCTAGAGGGCGGGGAGCTGTTTTTT. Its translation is CASSATGLEGGELFF.